Described below is a single T cell receptor (beta chain) sequence and its context. As yet, its antigen is unknown. This sample is drawn from a study of blood T cells in healthy people across ages. Study results and limitations: There were more naive CD4+ cells and higher diversity in long-lived donors than in aged donors.

CDR3 size: 15 residues. The ends were cut back, 1 base at V and 7 bases at J, with 16 bases in the middle. Per the germline V gene, CDR1 is SGHTA and CDR2 is FQGNSA. Alongside a J-beta primer mix, a sample-barcoded 5' primer served in a second PCR lasting roughly 7 to 11 cycles. Sequencing recovered at least 2.5 million CDR3-containing paired-end reads from each sample. TCRdb recomputed calls from the 5' RACE reads with MiXCR, one row per CDR3 protein. The data contain about 830,000 distinct CDR3 sequences, less than 80% of them seen just once; the ten biggest clones take up 25% to 35%. The draw of peripheral blood yielded ten milliliters from each donor.

This sequence was found in a man aged 30 to 39 in good health. Sequencing was done on a sample of blood. This chain connects TRBV7-2 to TRBJ2-5; tentative D call: TRBD2 (6 bases). The CDR3 sequence: CASSLDTGMGGTQYF. DNA for the CDR3: TGTGCCAGCAGCTTAGATACGGGAATGGGAGGGACCCAGTACTTC. Based on the CDR3 plus reference TRBV7-2 and TRBJ2-5, the full variable domain is GAGVSQSPSNKVTEKGKDVELRCDPISGHTALYWYRQSLGQGLEFLIYFQGNSAPDKSGLPSDRFSAERTGGSVSTLTIQRTQQEDSAVYLCASSLDTGMGGTQYFGPGTRLLVL.